This TCR beta chain was captured in a study of T cell responses to AZD1222 COVID-19 vaccine. V gave up 0 bases and J gave up 2 bases, with 10 bases separating them. The CDR3 covers 15 residues. CDR1 is MNHEY, CDR2 SVGAGI, per germline. Points from the study as a whole: Seropositivity was recorded at baseline in only six AZD1222 recipients.

As for this clone: Its matching antigen is unknown.

Clones were sequenced by immunoSEQ multiplex PCR, and TCRdb holds only the in-frame ones, with some missing. There are 140,000 to 150,000 clones in the sample; around four fifths occur only once, and around 4.1% lies in the top ten. This TCR was sampled from an adult in good health. The chain employs TRBV6-5 and TRBJ1-1; D is uncertain. Sequenced here: peripheral blood, sampled on day 0 of MenACWY control vaccination. The DNA of the CDR3 is TGTGCCAGCAGTTACTCGCCCACGGGTAACACTGAAGCTTTCTTT. This codes for CASSYSPTGNTEAFF.